This TCR beta chain was sequenced during a study of cytomegalovirus exposure and HLA in healthy donors. Assay used: immunoSEQ multiplex PCR; TCRdb lists only in-frame clones, some missing. This table has about 130,000 clones, approximately 95% appearing once. Germline values: CDR1 SGHNT, CDR2 YYREEE (reference sequence). Trimming took off 4 bases at V and 5 bases at J, with 19 bases between the two ends. The CDR3 runs to 15 residues. The TCR originated in a man between 18 and 29 years old in good health and CMV-seronegative. The gene calls are TRBV5-4 and TRBJ2-7, with D perhaps matching TRBD1 (5 bases). The sequenced material came from PBMCs. CDR3 region: CASSQTSQGKDEQYF. Here the CDR3 DNA reads TGTGCCAGCAGCCAAACATCCCAGGGAAAAGACGAGCAGTACTTC.